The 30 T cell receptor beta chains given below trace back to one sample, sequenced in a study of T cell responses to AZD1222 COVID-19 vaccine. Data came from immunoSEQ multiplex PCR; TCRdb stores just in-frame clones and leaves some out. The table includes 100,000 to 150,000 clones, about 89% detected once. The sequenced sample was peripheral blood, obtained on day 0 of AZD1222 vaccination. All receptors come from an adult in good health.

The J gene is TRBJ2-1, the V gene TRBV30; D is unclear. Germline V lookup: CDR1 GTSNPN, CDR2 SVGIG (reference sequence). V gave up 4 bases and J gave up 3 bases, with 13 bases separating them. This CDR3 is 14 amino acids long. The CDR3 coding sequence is TGTGCCTGGATCGCAGATATGAGCTACAATGAGCAGTTCTTC. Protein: CAWIADMSYNEQFF.

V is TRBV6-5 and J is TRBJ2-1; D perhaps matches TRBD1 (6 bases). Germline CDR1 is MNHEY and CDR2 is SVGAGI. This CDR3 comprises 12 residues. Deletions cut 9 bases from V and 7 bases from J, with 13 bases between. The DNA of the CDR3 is TGTGCCAGTAACGGACAGTCGAATGAGCAGTTCTTC. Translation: CASNGQSNEQFF.

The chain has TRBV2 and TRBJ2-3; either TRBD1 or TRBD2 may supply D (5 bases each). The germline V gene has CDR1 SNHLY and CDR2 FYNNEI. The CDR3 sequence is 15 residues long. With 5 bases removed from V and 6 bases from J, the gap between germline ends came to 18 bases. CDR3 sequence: CASSPRTGGTDTQYF. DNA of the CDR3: TGTGCCAGCAGTCCTCGCACAGGTGGGACGGATACGCAGTATTTT.

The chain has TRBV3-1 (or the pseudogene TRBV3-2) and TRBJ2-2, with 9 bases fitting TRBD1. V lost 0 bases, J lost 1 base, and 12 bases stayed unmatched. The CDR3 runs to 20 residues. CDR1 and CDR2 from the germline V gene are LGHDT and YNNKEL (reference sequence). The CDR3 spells CASSQDRITRQGVNTGELFF. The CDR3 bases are TGTGCCAGCAGCCAAGATCGAATAACAAGACAGGGGGTGAACACCGGGGAGCTGTTTTTT.

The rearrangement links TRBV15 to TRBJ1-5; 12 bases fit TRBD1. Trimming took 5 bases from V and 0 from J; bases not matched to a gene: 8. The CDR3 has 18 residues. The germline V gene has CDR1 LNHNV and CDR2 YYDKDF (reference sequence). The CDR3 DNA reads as TGTGCCACCAGCGCGCGGGACAGGGGGCTCCTTAGCAATCAGCCCCAGCATTTT. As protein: CATSARDRGLLSNQPQHF.

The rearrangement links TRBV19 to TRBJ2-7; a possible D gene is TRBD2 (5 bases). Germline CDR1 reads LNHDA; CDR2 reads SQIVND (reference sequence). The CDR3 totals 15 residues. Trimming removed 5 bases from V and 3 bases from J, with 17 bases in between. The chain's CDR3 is CASSEGTGIFYEQYF. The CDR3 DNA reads TGTGCCAGTAGTGAGGGCACCGGGATTTTCTACGAGCAGTACTTC.

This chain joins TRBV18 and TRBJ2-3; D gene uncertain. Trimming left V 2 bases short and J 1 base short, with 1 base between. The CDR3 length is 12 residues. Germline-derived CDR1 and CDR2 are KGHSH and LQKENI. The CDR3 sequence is CASSPGTDTQYF. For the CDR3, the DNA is TGTGCCAGCTCACCAGGCACAGATACGCAGTATTTT. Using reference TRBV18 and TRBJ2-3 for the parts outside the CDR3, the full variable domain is NAGVMQNPRHLVRRRGQEARLRCSPMKGHSHVYWYRQLPEEGLKFMVYLQKENIIDESGMPKERFSAEFPKEGPSILRIQQVVRGDSAAYFCASSPGTDTQYFGPGTRLTVL.

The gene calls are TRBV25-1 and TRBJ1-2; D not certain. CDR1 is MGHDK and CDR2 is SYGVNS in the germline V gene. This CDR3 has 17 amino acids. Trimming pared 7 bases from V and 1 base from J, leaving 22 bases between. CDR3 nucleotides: TGTGCCAGCACCTTCTGCCCGACAAGGACGGTTAACTATGGCTACACCTTC. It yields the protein CASTFCPTRTVNYGYTF.

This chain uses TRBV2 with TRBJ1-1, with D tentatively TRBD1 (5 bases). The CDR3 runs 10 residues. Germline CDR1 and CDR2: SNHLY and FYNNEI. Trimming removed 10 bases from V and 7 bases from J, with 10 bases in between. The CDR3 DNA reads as TGTGCCACGGGGGGGTATGAAGCTTTCTTT. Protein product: CATGGYEAFF.

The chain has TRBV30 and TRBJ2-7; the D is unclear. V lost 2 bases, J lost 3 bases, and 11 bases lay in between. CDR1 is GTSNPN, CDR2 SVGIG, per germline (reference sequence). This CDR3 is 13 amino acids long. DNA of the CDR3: TGTGCCTGGAGTCGAGATATTTTCTACGAGCAGTACTTC. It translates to CAWSRDIFYEQYF.

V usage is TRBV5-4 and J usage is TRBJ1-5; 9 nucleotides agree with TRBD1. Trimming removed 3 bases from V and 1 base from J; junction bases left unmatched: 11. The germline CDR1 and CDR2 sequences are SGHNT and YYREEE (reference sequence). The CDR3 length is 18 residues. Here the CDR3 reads CASSSGRDRASSNQPQHF. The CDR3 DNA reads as TGTGCCAGCAGCTCGGGCAGGGACAGGGCCTCGAGCAATCAGCCCCAGCATTTT.

The CDR3 nucleotides are TGTGCCAGCAGGTCGACCAGGGGGAGCACTGAAGCTTTCTTT. Protein product: CASRSTRGSTEAFF. The J gene is TRBJ1-1, the V gene TRBV11-2, with 7 bases identical to TRBD1. Germline V gene lookup returns CDR1 SGHAT and CDR2 FQNNGV. The CDR3 spans 14 residues. The trim removed 6 bases at V and 4 bases at J, leaving 8 bases unmatched.

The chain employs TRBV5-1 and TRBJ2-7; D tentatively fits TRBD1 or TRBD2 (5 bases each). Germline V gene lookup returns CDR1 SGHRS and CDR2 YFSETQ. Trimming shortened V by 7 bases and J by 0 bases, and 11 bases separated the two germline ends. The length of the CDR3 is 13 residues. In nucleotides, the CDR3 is TGCGCCAGCTCTAGGGACGGCTCCTACGAGCAGTACTTC. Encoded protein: CASSRDGSYEQYF.

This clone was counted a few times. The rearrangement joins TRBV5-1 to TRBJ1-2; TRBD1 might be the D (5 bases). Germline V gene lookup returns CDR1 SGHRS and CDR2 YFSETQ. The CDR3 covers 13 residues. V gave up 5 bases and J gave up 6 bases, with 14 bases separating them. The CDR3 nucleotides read TGCGCCAGCAGGATAGGCGGAGGGGATGGCTACACCTTC. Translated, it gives CASRIGGGDGYTF.

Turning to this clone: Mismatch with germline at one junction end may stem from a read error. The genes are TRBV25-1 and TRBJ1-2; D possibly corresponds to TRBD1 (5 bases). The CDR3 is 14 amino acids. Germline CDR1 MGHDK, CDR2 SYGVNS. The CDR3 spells CASSDTGGGYVYTF. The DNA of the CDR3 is TGTGCCAGCAGTGACACAGGAGGCGGGTATGTCTACACCTTC.

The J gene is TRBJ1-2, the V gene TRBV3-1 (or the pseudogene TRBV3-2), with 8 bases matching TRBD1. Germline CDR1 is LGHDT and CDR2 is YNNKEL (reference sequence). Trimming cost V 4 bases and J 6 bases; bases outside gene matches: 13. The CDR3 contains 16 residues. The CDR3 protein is CASSRGQGISHDGYTF. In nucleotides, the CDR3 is TGTGCCAGCAGCCGAGGACAGGGAATTTCCCATGATGGCTACACCTTC.

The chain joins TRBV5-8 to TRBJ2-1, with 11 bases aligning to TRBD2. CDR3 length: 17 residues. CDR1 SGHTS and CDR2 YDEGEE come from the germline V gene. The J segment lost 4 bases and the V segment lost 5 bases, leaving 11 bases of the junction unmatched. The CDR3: CASRRTVIAGGYNEQFF. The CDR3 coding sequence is TGTGCCAGCAGAAGAACCGTCATAGCGGGGGGGTACAATGAGCAGTTCTTC. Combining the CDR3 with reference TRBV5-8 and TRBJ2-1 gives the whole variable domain EAGVTQSPTHLIKTRGQQATLRCSPISGHTSVYWYQQALGLGLQFLLWYDEGEERNRGNFPPRFSGRQFPNYSSELNVNALELEDSALYLCASRRTVIAGGYNEQFFGPGTRLTVL.

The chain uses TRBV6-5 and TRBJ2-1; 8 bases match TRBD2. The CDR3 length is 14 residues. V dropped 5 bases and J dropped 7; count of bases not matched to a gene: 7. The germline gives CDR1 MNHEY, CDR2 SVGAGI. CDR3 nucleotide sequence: TGTGCCAGCAGTCGGGGGGGCCTGGGGAATGAGCAGTTCTTC. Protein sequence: CASSRGGLGNEQFF.

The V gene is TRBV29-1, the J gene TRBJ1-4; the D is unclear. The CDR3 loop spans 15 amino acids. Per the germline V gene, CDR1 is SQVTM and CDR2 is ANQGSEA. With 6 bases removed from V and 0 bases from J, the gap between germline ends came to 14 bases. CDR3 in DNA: TGCAGCGTGCAGTCTGCACGTGCAACTAATGAAAAACTGTTTTTT. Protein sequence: CSVQSARATNEKLFF.

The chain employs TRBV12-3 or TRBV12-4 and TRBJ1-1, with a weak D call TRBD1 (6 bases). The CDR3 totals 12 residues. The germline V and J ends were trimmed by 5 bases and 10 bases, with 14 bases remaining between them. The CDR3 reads CASSPIQGLAFF. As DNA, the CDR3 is TGTGCCAGCAGTCCGATACAGGGACTAGCTTTCTTT.

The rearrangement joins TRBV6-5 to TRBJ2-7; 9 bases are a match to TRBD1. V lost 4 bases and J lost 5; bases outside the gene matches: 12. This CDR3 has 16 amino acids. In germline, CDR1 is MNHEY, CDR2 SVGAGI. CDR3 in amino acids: CASSSLPGTGIDEQYF. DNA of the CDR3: TGTGCCAGCAGTTCCCTTCCCGGGACAGGGATCGACGAGCAGTACTTC.

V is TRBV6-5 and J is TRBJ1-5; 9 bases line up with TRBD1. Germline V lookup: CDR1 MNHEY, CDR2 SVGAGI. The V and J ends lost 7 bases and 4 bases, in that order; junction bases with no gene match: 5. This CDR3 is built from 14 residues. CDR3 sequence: CASNQGQGNQPQHF. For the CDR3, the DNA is TGTGCCAGCAACCAGGGACAGGGAAATCAGCCCCAGCATTTT.

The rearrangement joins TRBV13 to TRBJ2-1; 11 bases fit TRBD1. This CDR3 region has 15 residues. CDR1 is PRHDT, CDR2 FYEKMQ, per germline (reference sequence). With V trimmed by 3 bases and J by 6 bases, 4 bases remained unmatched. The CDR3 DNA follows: TGTGCCAGCAGCTTCGGGACAGGGGGGGGCAATGAGCAGTTCTTC. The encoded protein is CASSFGTGGGNEQFF. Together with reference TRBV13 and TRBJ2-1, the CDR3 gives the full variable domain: AAGVIQSPRHLIKEKRETATLKCYPIPRHDTVYWYQQGPGQDPQFLISFYEKMQSDKGSIPDRFSAQQFSDYHSELNMSSLELGDSALYFCASSFGTGGGNEQFFGPGTRLTVL.

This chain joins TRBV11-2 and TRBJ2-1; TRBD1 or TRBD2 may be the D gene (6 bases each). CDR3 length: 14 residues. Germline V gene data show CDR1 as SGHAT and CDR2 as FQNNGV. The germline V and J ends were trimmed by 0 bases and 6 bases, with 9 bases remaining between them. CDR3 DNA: TGTGCCAGCAGCTTAGAACGGGGGCCCAATGAGCAGTTCTTC. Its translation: CASSLERGPNEQFF.

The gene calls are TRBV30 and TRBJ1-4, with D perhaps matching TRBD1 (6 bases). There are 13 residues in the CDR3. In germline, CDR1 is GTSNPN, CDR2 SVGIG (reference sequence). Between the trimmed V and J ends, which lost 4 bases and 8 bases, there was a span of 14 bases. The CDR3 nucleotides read TGTGCCTGGAAGGCAGGGGTGGGAGAAAAACTGTTTTTT. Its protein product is CAWKAGVGEKLFF.

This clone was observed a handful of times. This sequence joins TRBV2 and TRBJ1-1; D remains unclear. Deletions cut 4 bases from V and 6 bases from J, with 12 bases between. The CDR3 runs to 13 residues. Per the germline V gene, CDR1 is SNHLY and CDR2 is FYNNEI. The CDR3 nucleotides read TGTGCCAGCAGTGCCGACCCCCGGGCTGAAGCTTTCTTT. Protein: CASSADPRAEAFF.

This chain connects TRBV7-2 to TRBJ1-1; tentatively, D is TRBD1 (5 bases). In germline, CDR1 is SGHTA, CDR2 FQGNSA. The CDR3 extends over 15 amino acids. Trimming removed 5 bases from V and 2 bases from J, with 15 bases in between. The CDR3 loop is CASSRGAVLNTEAFF. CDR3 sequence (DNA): TGTGCCAGCAGCCGTGGGGCGGTATTAAACACTGAAGCTTTCTTT.

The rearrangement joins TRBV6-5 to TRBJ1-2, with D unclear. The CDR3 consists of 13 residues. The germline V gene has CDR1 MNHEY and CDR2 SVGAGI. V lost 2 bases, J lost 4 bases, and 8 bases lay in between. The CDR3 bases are TGTGCCAGCAGTTACATGGGGAGCTATGGCTACACCTTC. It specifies CASSYMGSYGYTF.

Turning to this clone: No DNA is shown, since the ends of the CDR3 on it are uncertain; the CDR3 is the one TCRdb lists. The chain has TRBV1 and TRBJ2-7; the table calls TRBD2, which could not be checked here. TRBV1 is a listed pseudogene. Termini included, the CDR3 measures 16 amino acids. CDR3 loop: CTSSQSVGRGTYEQYF.

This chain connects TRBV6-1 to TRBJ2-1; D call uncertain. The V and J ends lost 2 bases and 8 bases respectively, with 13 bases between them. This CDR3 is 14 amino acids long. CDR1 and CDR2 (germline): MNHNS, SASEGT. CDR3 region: CASSETTFGDEQFF. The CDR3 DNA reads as TGTGCCAGCAGTGAAACTACCTTTGGGGATGAGCAGTTCTTC.